This is a list of T cell receptor beta chains from one sample in a study of blood T cell repertoires in COVID-19. Repertoires were generated with immunoSEQ multiplex PCR, while TCRdb's copy carries only in-frame clones and drops some. The sample has 150,000 to 200,000 clones; around four fifths are singletons. The sample consisted of peripheral blood. Receptor source: a woman in her thirties with acute or convalescent COVID-19. CDR3s include the opening cysteine and the closing phenylalanine or tryptophan. The order of the fields is J gene, V gene, D gene, clone size, CDR3 protein, CDR3 DNA. D genes are given only for firm matches. Not every row has a clone size; where given, it reads once, few, many or a size class.

TRBJ1-2 TRBV6-4 . . CASSPGNNYGYTF TGTGCCAGCAGTCCGGGAAATAACTATGGCTACACCTTC
TRBJ2-2 TRBV11-2 . . CASTTLLGRTGELFF TGTGCCAGCACGACACTTTTGGGGCGCACCGGGGAGCTGTTTTTT
TRBJ2-3 TRBV3-1/TRBV3-2 TRBD2 few CASSQDGLAGVGDTQYF TGTGCCAGCAGCCAAGACGGACTAGCGGGAGTCGGAGATACGCAGTATTTT
TRBJ1-5 TRBV18 TRBD1 . CASSPDRGSQPQHF TGTGCCAGCTCGCCTGACAGGGGTAGTCAGCCCCAGCATTTT
TRBJ2-2 TRBV7-3 TRBD2 many CASSAGLAGVTGELFF TGTGCCAGCAGCGCGGGACTAGCGGGGGTCACCGGGGAGCTGTTTTTT
TRBJ2-5 TRBV6-2/TRBV6-3 TRBD1 many CASSSPLTGEQETQYF TGTGCCAGCAGTTCCCCTCTGACAGGGGAGCAAGAGACCCAGTACTTC
TRBJ1-1 TRBV24-1 . . CATSGAGQTEAFF TGTGCCACCAGTGGCGCAGGGCAAACTGAAGCTTTCTTT
TRBJ2-5 TRBV29-1 TRBD2 . CSVVGLAETQYF TGCAGCGTTGTGGGACTAGCTGAGACCCAGTACTTC
TRBJ1-1 TRBV7-3 . . CASSLGRASTEAFF TGTGCCAGCAGCTTAGGCAGGGCTAGCACTGAAGCTTTCTTT
TRBJ2-1 TRBV5-4 TRBD2 . CASSSGGGGNEQFF TGTGCCAGCAGCTCCGGCGGGGGAGGGAATGAGCAGTTCTTC
TRBJ2-7 TRBV5-6 TRBD1 . CASSIGGTGRYEQYF TGTGCCAGCTCAATAGGGGGGACAGGGCGGTACGAGCAGTACTTC
TRBJ1-1 TRBV29-1 TRBD1 . CSADRGRDTEAFF TGCAGCGCCGACAGGGGGCGCGACACTGAAGCTTTCTTT
TRBJ1-1 TRBV5-1 . . CASSFGRPDSVKTEAFF TGCGCCAGCAGCTTTGGCAGGCCCGACAGCGTAAAGACTGAAGCTTTCTTT
TRBJ1-1 TRBV12-5 . . CASGLVLPWAEKNTEAFF TGTGCTAGTGGTTTGGTACTTCCGTGGGCTGAGAAAAACACTGAAGCTTTCTTT
TRBJ2-7 TRBV3-1/TRBV3-2 . . CASSQVAQAYYEQYF TGTGCCAGCAGCCAAGTGGCACAGGCCTACTACGAGCAGTACTTC
TRBJ2-1 TRBV7-6 TRBD2 . CASSLNSGIGNEQFF TGTGCCAGCAGCTTAAATAGCGGGATTGGCAATGAGCAGTTCTTC
TRBJ2-7 TRBV6-5 TRBD2 . CASRLLAGGSGEQYF TGTGCCAGCAGACTCCTAGCGGGGGGTTCTGGGGAGCAGTACTTC
TRBJ1-1 TRBV7-9 . . CASNRGETEAFF TGTGCCAGCAATAGAGGAGAAACTGAAGCTTTCTTT
TRBJ1-1 TRBV7-6 . . CASSRGGATEAFF TGTGCCAGCAGCCGGGGGGGGGCCACTGAAGCTTTCTTT
TRBJ2-3 TRBV7-9 . . CASSTKSHGVLTDTQYF TGTGCCAGCAGCACCAAATCCCACGGGGTTTTGACAGATACGCAGTATTTT
TRBJ1-2 TRBV5-1 . few CASSLVFPDRAGDYGYTF TGCGCCAGCAGCTTGGTTTTTCCGGACAGAGCTGGGGACTATGGCTACACCTTC
TRBJ1-2 TRBV30 . once CAWSVLGLRGRGYTF TGTGCCTGGAGTGTACTGGGATTGAGAGGGCGCGGCTACACCTTC
TRBJ1-2 TRBV2 TRBD1 . CASSAGTGASNYGYTF TGTGCCAGCAGTGCCGGGACAGGGGCCTCTAACTATGGCTACACCTTC
TRBJ2-5 TRBV15 . . CATSRDPPTSPQETQYF TGTGCCACCAGCAGAGACCCCCCAACTAGCCCGCAAGAGACCCAGTACTTC
TRBJ2-2 TRBV5-8 . . CASSLGFGSGELFF TGTGCCAGCAGCTTGGGTTTCGGGTCCGGGGAGCTGTTTTTT
TRBJ2-7 TRBV9 . . CASSDGGDTSYEQYF TGTGCCAGCAGCGACGGAGGAGACACGTCCTACGAGCAGTACTTC
TRBJ2-1 TRBV9 . . CASSVGGLTRNEQFF TGTGCCAGCAGCGTAGGGGGACTTACGCGGAATGAGCAGTTCTTC
TRBJ2-7 TRBV28 . . CASRATREAGEQYF TGTGCCAGCAGAGCTACCCGGGAAGCGGGCGAGCAGTACTTC
TRBJ2-5 TRBV7-2 . . CASSPGAVETQYF TGTGCCAGCAGCCCCGGCGCGGTAGAGACCCAGTACTTC
TRBJ1-6 TRBV6-5 . . CATRPTRNSPLHF TGTGCCACTAGGCCCACACGGAATTCACCCCTCCACTTT
TRBJ2-7 TRBV5-1 TRBD1 . CASSGTGVYEQYF TGCGCCAGCTCGGGGACAGGGGTTTACGAGCAGTACTTC
TRBJ2-4 TRBV7-9 TRBD1 . CASSSTGALAKNIQYF TGTGCCAGCAGCAGTACAGGGGCGCTGGCCAAAAACATTCAGTACTTC
TRBJ1-4 TRBV11-2 . . CASRSYMHEKLFF TGTGCCAGCAGGTCTTACATGCATGAAAAACTGTTTTTT
TRBJ1-1 TRBV4-3 . . CASRQGRSSGAFF TGCGCCAGCAGACAGGGACGGTCTTCGGGGGCTTTCTTT
TRBJ2-2 TRBV10-2 TRBD2 . CASKDSASGRNTGELFF TGCGCCAGCAAAGATTCTGCTAGCGGGAGGAACACCGGGGAGCTGTTTTTT
TRBJ2-3 TRBV3-1/TRBV3-2 TRBD1 . CASSPSDRGRADTQYF TGTGCCAGCAGCCCGTCCGACAGGGGGCGCGCAGATACGCAGTATTTT
TRBJ2-5 TRBV5-1 . once CASSLIPAQETQYF TGCGCCAGCAGCTTAATCCCAGCGCAAGAGACCCAGTACTTC
TRBJ2-3 TRBV10-3 TRBD1 many CAISLPPGQGTDTQYF TGTGCCATCAGTTTGCCCCCGGGACAGGGCACAGATACGCAGTATTTT
TRBJ2-3 TRBV6-4 TRBD2 many CASSPMTSGGSDTQYF TGTGCCAGCAGCCCCATGACTAGCGGGGGGTCAGATACGCAGTATTTT
TRBJ1-6 TRBV4-1 . . CASSQDLTSTGYNSPLHF TGCGCCAGCAGCCAAGATTTGACGTCGACGGGTTATAATTCACCCCTCCACTTT
TRBJ2-7 TRBV30 TRBD1 . CAWGKGQGVTYEQYF TGTGCCTGGGGGAAGGGACAGGGGGTTACCTACGAGCAGTACTTC
TRBJ2-7 TRBV6-2/TRBV6-3 . once CASSTGPTPYEQYF TGTGCCAGCAGTACGGGTCCAACACCCTACGAGCAGTACTTC
TRBJ2-1 TRBV5-1 TRBD2 . CASSFSGNSYNEQFF TGCGCCAGCAGCTTTAGCGGGAATTCCTACAATGAGCAGTTCTTC
TRBJ2-5 TRBV7-8 TRBD2 . CASRQGGLAVQETQYF TGTGCCAGCAGACAGGGGGGACTAGCGGTCCAAGAGACCCAGTACTTC
TRBJ2-3 TRBV5-4 TRBD2 . CASSLAGGFSDTQYF TGTGCCAGCAGCTTGGCGGGGGGATTTTCAGATACGCAGTATTTT
TRBJ2-7 TRBV20-1 . . CSARTANEQYF TGCAGTGCTAGAACTGCGAACGAGCAGTACTTC
TRBJ1-6 TRBV6-2/TRBV6-3 . . CASSSDKPWANSPLHF TGTGCCAGCAGTTCCGACAAGCCCTGGGCTAATTCACCCCTCCACTTT
TRBJ1-2 TRBV2 TRBD1 once CASSADRVGYTF TGTGCCAGCAGTGCCGACAGGGTCGGCTACACCTTC
TRBJ2-1 TRBV6-4 TRBD1 . CASASRAGGLAGEQFF TGTGCCAGCGCCTCGCGAGCAGGGGGCTTGGCGGGTGAGCAGTTCTTC
TRBJ1-6 TRBV30 TRBD1 . CAWRDQGAGSPLHF TGTGCCTGGAGAGATCAGGGGGCAGGTTCACCCCTCCACTTT
TRBJ2-2 TRBV27 . . CASSLGQKGHRGAVF TGTGCCAGCAGTTTAGGACAGAAAGGTCACCGGGGAGCTGTTTTT
TRBJ2-1 TRBV10-1 TRBD2 . CASSVSSGRNEQFF TGCGCCAGCAGTGTGTCTAGCGGGAGGAATGAGCAGTTCTTC